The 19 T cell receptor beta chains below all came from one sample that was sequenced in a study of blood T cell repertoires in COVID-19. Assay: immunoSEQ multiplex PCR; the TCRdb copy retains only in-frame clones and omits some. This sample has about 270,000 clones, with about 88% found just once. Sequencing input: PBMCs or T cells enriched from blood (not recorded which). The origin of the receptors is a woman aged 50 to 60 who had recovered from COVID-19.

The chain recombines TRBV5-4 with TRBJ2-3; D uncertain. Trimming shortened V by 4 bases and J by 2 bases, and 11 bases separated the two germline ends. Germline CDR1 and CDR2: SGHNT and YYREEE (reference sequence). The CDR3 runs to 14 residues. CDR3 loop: CASSNNLPTDTQYF. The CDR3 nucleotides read TGTGCCAGCAGCAACAACCTTCCCACAGATACGCAGTATTTT.

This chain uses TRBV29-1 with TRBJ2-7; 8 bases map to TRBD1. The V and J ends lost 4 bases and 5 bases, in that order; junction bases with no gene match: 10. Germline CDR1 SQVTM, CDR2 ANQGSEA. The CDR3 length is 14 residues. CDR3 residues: CSVGGGQGGDEQYF. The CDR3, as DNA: TGCAGCGTTGGGGGTGGACAGGGTGGCGACGAGCAGTACTTC.

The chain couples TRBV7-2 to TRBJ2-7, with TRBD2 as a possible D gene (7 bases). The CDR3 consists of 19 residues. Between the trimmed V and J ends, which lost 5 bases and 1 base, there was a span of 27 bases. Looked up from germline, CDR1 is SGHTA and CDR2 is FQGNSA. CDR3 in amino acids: CASSTTDSAPGLPSYEQYF. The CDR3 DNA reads TGTGCCAGCAGCACCACGGACAGCGCGCCGGGACTACCTTCCTACGAGCAGTACTTC.

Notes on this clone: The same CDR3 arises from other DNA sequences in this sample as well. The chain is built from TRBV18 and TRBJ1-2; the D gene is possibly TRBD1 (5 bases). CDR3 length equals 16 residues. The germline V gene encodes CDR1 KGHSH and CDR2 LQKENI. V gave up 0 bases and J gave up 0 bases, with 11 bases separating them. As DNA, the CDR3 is TGTGCCAGCTCACCACCGACAGCCTCAGCTAACTATGGCTACACCTTC. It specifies CASSPPTASANYGYTF.

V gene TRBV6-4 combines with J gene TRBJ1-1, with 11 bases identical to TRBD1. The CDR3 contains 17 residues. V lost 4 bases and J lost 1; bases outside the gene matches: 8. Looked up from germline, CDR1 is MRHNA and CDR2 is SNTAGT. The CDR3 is CASSVGGQGATNTEAFF. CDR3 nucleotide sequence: TGTGCCAGCAGTGTCGGTGGACAGGGGGCAACGAACACTGAAGCTTTCTTT.

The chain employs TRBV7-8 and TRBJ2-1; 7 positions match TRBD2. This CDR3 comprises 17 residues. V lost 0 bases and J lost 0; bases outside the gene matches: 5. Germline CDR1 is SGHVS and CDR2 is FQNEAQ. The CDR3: CASSLALAVSSYNEQFF. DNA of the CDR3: TGTGCCAGCAGCTTAGCCCTAGCGGTGAGCTCCTACAATGAGCAGTTCTTC.

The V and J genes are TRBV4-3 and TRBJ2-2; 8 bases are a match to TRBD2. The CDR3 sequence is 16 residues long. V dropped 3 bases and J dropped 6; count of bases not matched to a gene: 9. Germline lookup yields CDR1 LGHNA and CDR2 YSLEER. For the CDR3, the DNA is TGCGCCAGCAGCCAGGACTTGACCGGGAGGGCCGGGGAGCTGTTTTTT. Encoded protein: CASSQDLTGRAGELFF.

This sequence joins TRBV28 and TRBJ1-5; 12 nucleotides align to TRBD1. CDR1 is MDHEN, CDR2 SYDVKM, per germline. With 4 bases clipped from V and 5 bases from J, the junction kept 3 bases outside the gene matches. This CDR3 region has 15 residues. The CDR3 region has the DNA TGTGCCAGCAGTTACGGGACAGGGGGCTATCAGCCCCAGCATTTT. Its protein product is CASSYGTGGYQPQHF.

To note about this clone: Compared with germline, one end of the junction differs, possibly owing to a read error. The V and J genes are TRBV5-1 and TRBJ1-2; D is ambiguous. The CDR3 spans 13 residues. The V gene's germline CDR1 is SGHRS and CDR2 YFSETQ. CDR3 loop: CASSLEGDSTKDF. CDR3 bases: TGCGCCAGCAGCTTGGAGGGAGACTCGACTAAGGACTTC. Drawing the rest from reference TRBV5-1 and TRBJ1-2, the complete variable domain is KAGVTQTPRYLIKTRGQQVTLSCSPISGHRSVSWYQQTPGQGLQFLFEYFSETQRNKGNFPGRFSGRQFSNSRSEMNVSTLELGDSALYLCASSLEGDSTKDFGSGTRLTVV.

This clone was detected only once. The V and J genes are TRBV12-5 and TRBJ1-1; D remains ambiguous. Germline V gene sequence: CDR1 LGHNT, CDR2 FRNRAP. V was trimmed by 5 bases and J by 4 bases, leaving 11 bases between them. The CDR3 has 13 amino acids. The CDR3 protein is CASGTEKSTEAFF. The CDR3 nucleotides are TGTGCTAGTGGTACTGAGAAGAGCACTGAAGCTTTCTTT.

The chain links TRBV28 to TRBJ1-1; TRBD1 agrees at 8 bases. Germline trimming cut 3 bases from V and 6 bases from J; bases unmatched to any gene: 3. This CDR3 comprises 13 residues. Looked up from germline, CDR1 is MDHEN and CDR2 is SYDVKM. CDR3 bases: TGTGCCAGCAGTTTGGGACAGGCCCCTGAAGCTTTCTTT. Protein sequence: CASSLGQAPEAFF.

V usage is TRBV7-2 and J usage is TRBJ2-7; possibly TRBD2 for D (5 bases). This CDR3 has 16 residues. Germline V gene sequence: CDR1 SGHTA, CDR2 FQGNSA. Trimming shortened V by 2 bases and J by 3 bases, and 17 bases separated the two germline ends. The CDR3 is CASSLIPLLGSYEQYF. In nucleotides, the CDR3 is TGTGCCAGCAGCTTAATTCCGCTACTAGGAAGCTACGAGCAGTACTTC. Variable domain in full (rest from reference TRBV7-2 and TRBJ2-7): GAGVSQSPSNKVTEKGKDVELRCDPISGHTALYWYRQSLGQGLEFLIYFQGNSAPDKSGLPSDRFSAERTGGSVSTLTIQRTQQEDSAVYLCASSLIPLLGSYEQYFGPGTRLTVT.

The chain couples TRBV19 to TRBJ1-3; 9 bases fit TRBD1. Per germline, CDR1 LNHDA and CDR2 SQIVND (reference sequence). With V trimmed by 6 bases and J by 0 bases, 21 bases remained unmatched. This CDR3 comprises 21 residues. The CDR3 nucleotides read TGTGCCAGTAGGAGGGCGCCGGGACAGGGTTTACTAAGGAGCTCTGGAAACACCATATATTTT. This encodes CASRRAPGQGLLRSSGNTIYF.

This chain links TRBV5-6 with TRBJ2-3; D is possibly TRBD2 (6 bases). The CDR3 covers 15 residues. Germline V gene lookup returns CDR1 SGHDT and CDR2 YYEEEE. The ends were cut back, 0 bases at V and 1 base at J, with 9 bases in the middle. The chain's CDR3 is CASSLGAGRTDTQYF. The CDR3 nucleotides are TGTGCCAGCAGCTTGGGAGCGGGTCGCACAGATACGCAGTATTTT.

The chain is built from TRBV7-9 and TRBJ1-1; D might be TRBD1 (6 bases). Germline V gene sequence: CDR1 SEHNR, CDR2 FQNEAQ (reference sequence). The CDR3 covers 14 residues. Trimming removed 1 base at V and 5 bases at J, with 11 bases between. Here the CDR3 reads CASSLGSGETEAFF. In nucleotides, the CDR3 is TGTGCCAGCAGCTTAGGGTCAGGGGAGACTGAAGCTTTCTTT.

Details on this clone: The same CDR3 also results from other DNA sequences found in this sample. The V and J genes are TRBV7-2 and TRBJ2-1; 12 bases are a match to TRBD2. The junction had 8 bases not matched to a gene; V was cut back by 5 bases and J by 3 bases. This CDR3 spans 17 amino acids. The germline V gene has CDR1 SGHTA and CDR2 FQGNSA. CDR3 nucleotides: TGTGCCAGCAGCCCGACTAGCGGGGGAGGTAGCTACAATGAGCAGTTCTTC. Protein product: CASSPTSGGGSYNEQFF.

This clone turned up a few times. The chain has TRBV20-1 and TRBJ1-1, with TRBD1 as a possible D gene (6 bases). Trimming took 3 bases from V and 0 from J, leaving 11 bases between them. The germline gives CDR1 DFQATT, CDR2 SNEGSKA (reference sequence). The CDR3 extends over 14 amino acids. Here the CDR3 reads CSASKDSMNTEAFF. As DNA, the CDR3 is TGCAGTGCTAGTAAGGACAGCATGAACACTGAAGCTTTCTTT.

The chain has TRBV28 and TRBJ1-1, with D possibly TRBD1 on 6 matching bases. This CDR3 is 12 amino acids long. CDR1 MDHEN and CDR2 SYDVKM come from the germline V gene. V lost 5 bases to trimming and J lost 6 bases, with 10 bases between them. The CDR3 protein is CASSLRGPEAFF. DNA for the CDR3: TGTGCCAGCAGTCTCAGGGGCCCTGAAGCTTTCTTT.

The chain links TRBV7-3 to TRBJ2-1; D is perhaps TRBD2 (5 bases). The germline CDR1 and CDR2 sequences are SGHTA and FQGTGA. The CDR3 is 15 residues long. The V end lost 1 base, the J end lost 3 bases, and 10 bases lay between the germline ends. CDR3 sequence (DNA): TGTGCCAGCAGCTTAAGTGGGAGTCTCTACAATGAGCAGTTCTTC. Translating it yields CASSLSGSLYNEQFF.